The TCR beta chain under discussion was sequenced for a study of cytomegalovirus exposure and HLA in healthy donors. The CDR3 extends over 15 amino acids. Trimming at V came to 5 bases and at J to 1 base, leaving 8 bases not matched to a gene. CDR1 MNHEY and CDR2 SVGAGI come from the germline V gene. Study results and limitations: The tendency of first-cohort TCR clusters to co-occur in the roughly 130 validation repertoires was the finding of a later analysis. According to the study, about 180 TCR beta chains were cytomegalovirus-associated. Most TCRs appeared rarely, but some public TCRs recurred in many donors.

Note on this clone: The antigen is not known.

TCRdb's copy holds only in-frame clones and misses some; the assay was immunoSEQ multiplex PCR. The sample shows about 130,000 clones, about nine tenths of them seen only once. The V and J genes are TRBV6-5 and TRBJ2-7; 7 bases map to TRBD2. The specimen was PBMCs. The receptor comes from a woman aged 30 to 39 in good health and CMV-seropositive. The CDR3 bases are TGTGCCAGCAGTCAGCCCACGGGGGGTTCCTACGAGCAGTACTTC. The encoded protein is CASSQPTGGSYEQYF.